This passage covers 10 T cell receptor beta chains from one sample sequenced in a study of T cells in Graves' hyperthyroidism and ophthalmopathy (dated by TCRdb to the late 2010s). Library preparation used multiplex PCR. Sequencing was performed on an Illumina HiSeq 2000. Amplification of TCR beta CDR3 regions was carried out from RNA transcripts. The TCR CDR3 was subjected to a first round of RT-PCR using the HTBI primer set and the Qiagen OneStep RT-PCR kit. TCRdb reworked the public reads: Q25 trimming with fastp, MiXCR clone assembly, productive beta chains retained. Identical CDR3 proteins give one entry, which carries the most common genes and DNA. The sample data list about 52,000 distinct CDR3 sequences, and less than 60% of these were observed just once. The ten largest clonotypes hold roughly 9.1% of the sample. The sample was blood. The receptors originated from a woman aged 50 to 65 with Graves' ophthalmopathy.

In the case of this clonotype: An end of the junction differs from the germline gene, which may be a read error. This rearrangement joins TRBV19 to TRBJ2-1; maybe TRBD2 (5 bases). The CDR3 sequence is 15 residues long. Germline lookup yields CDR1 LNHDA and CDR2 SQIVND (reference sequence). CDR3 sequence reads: CARSIMAGAYNEQFF. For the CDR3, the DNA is TGTGCCAGGAGTATCATGGCGGGCGCCTACAATGAGCAGTTCTTC.

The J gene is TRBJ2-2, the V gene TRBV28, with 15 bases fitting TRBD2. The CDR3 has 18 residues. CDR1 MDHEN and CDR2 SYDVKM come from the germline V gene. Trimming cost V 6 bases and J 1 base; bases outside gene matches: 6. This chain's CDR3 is CASSRPGLAGGNTGELFF. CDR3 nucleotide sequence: TGTGCCAGCAGCCGCCCGGGACTAGCGGGGGGGAACACCGGGGAGCTGTTTTTT. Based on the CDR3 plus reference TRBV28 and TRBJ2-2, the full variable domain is DVKVTQSSRYLVKRTGEKVFLECVQDMDHENMFWYRQDPGLGLRLIYFSYDVKMKEKGDIPEGYSVSREKKERFSLILESASTNQTSMYLCASSRPGLAGGNTGELFFGEGSRLTVL.

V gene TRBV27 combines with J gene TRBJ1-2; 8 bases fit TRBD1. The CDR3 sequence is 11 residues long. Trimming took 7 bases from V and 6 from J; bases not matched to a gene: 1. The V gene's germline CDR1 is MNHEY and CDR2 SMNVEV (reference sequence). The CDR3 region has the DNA TGTGCCAGCAAGACAGGGGATGGCTACACCTTC. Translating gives CASKTGDGYTF.

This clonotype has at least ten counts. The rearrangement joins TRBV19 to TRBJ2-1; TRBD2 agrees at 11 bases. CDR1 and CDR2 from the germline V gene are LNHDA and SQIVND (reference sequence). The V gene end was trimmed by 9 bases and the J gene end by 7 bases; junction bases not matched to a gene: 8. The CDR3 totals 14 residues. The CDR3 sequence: CASQRASGGNEQFF. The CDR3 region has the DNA TGTGCCAGCCAAAGGGCTAGCGGGGGGAATGAGCAGTTCTTC.

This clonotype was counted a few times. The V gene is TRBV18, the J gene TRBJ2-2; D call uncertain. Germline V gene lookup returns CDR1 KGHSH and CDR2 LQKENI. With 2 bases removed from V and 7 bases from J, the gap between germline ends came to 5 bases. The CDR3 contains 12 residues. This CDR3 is CASSPAIGELFF. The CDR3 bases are TGTGCCAGCTCACCAGCTATCGGGGAGCTGTTTTTT.

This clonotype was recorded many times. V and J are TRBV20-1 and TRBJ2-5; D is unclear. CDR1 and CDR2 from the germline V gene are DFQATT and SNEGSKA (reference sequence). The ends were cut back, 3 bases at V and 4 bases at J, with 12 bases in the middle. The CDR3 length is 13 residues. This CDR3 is CSAREPPLETQYF. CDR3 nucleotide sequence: TGCAGTGCTAGGGAGCCTCCGTTAGAGACCCAGTACTTC.

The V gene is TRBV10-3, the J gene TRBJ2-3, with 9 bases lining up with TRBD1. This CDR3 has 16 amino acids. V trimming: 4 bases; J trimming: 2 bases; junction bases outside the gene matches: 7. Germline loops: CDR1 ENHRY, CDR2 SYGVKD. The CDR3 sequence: CAISGRQGVDTDTQYF. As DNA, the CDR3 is TGTGCCATCAGTGGTAGACAGGGGGTCGACACAGATACGCAGTATTTT.

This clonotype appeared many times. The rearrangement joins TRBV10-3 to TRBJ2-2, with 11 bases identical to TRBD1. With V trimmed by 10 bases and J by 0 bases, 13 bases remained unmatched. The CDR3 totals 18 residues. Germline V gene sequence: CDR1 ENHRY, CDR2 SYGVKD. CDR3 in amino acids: CATRAGTGGGTNTGELFF. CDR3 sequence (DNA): TGTGCCACCCGCGCCGGGACAGGGGGGGGAACGAACACCGGGGAGCTGTTTTTT.

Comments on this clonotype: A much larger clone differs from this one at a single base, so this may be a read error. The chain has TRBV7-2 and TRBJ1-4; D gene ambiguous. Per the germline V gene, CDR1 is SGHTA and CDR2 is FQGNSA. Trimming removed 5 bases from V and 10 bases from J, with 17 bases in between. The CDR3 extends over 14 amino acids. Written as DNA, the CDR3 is TGTGCCAGCAGCCAAGAGGCGGGCCGAGGAAAACTGTTTTTT. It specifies CASSQEAGRGKLFF. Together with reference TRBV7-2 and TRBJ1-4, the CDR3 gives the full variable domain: GAGVSQSPSNKVTEKGKDVELRCDPISGHTALYWYRQSLGQGLEFLIYFQGNSAPDKSGLPSDRFSAERTGGSVSTLTIQRTQQEDSAVYLCASSQEAGRGKLFFGSGTQLSVL.

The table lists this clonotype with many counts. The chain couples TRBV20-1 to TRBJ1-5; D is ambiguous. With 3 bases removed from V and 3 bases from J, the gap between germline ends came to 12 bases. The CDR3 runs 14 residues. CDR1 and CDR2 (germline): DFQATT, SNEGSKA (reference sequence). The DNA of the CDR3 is TGCAGTGCTAGGGGTAGATTCTCCAATCAGCCCCAGCATTTT. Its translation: CSARGRFSNQPQHF.